This TCR beta chain was identified during a study of vaccination and CD4 T cells after COVID-19. Study background: Vaccination of participants consisted of two doses of either BNT162b2 or mRNA-1273 vaccine. The cells in question were stimulated using overlapping spike peptides derived from SARS-CoV-2, HCoV-NL63, HCoV-OC43 and HCoV-229E. Each of the control cultures got a CEFX pool, an HIV-1 Nef pool, or no peptide.

Treatment denoted: approximately nine-day PBMC culture with coronavirus spike peptide pools or control peptides (ViraFEST assay). The Oncomine TCR Beta short-read assay was applied to DNA of cultured CD4+ T cells. TCRdb fed the PCR reads into MiXCR, producing one record per CDR3 protein. The sample consists of fewer than 25,000 distinct CDR3 sequences, roughly two fifths of them appearing once. A word on this clonotype: Its antigen is not known.

The receptor was derived from a human donor who had recovered from COVID-19. What was sequenced was CD4+ T cells from blood, cultured in vitro.

The CDR3 is CSRVRRGRETQYF. The CDR3 bases are TGCAGTCGAGTGAGAAGGGGGCGAGAGACCCAGTACTTC. V is TRBV20-1 and J is TRBJ2-5; 7 bases are shared with TRBD1. J lost 4 bases, V lost 8 bases, and 10 bases had no gene match. Germline values: CDR1 DFQATT, CDR2 SNEGSKA (reference sequence). This CDR3 has 13 residues.